Following are 30 T cell receptor beta chains from one sample sequenced in a study of Ad26.COV2.S vaccination and SARS-CoV-2 variants. The sample's treatment: roughly 18 received Ad26.COV2.S at low or high dose, single or two shots; five or six received placebo; per-sample allocation not given. Sampling was done on day 63 after the first vaccine or placebo injection. Sequencing was performed with immunoSEQ multiplex PCR; in TCRdb, only in-frame clones are kept and a portion is missing. The sample includes roughly 390,000 clones, about nine tenths of them seen just once. Sequences were derived from peripheral blood, sampled in a trial of Ad26.COV2.S vaccine versus placebo. These receptors came from a person aged 18-65 years who received the Ad26.COV2.S COVID-19 vaccine or a placebo.

The chain has TRBV5-4 and TRBJ1-1; no definite D call. The germline V gene has CDR1 SGHNT and CDR2 YYREEE (reference sequence). Trimming took off 4 bases at V and 1 base at J, with 11 bases between the two ends. This CDR3 comprises 14 residues. CDR3 loop: CASSPMNGNTEAFF. CDR3 bases: TGTGCCAGCAGCCCTATGAACGGGAACACTGAAGCTTTCTTT.

The chain carries TRBV4-1 and TRBJ1-1; D call uncertain. Trimming shortened V by 5 bases and J by 2 bases, and 12 bases separated the two germline ends. In germline, CDR1 is MGHRA, CDR2 YSYEKL. This CDR3 comprises 14 residues. CDR3 bases: TGCGCCAGCAGCTATTCTCGAAGTAACACTGAAGCTTTCTTT. This codes for CASSYSRSNTEAFF.

J is TRBJ1-2 and V is TRBV15; possibly TRBD1 for D (6 bases). The CDR3 runs 17 residues. Trimming removed 5 bases at V and 2 bases at J, with 21 bases between. Germline V gene sequence: CDR1 LNHNV, CDR2 YYDKDF (reference sequence). CDR3 bases: TGTGCCACCAGCCCTAGATCCCCCCTACAGGGAAACTATGGCTACACCTTC. This encodes CATSPRSPLQGNYGYTF.

CDR3: CASSQDTSGGALSTDTQYF. CDR3 nucleotide sequence: TGCGCCAGCAGCCAAGATACTAGCGGGGGGGCCTTGTCTACAGATACGCAGTATTTT. The chain employs TRBV4-1 and TRBJ2-3, with TRBD2 matching 13 bases. CDR3 length: 19 amino acids. Trimming removed 0 bases from V and 3 bases from J; junction bases left unmatched: 9. CDR1 MGHRA and CDR2 YSYEKL come from the germline V gene.

The rearrangement uses TRBV6-5 and TRBJ2-7, with D maybe TRBD2 (6 bases). Per germline, CDR1 MNHEY and CDR2 SVGAGI. The CDR3 spans 15 residues. Between the trimmed V and J ends, which lost 2 bases and 0 bases, there was a span of 11 bases. The CDR3 sequence: CASSYRDGSSYEQYF. CDR3 bases: TGTGCCAGCAGTTACCGGGACGGGAGCTCCTACGAGCAGTACTTC.

The V call is TRBV30, the J call TRBJ1-6; unclear D gene. Deletions cut 3 bases from V and 8 bases from J, with 8 bases between. The CDR3 sequence is 12 residues long. Germline V lookup: CDR1 GTSNPN, CDR2 SVGIG (reference sequence). The CDR3 bases are TGTGCCTGGAGGTTCGGGGATTCACCCCTCCACTTT. Translation: CAWRFGDSPLHF.

The chain recombines TRBV9 with TRBJ2-7; 11 positions match TRBD1. The germline V gene encodes CDR1 SGDLS and CDR2 YYNGEE. The CDR3 consists of 15 residues. Germline trimming cut 3 bases from V and 3 bases from J; bases unmatched to any gene: 5. CDR3 sequence (DNA): TGTGCCAGCAGCGCCGGGACAGGGGGGAACTACGAGCAGTACTTC. Its protein product is CASSAGTGGNYEQYF.

The chain combines TRBV5-6 with TRBJ2-3; D assignment may be TRBD1 or TRBD2 (5 bases each). Germline assignment: CDR1 SGHDT and CDR2 YYEEEE. The CDR3 is made up of 17 amino acids. The germline V and J ends were trimmed by 0 bases and 0 bases, with 14 bases remaining between them. Here the CDR3 DNA reads TGTGCCAGCAGCTTGGCCAATCGGGGCTTGAGCACAGATACGCAGTATTTT. Translated, it gives CASSLANRGLSTDTQYF.

The chain couples TRBV6-1 to TRBJ2-7, with D perhaps TRBD1 (5 bases). Germline V lookup: CDR1 MNHNS, CDR2 SASEGT. CDR3 size: 15 residues. Trimming removed 6 bases from V and 0 bases from J, with 15 bases in between. CDR3 protein: CASRGGDSSSYEQYF. CDR3 bases: TGTGCCAGCAGGGGTGGAGACAGTAGCTCCTACGAGCAGTACTTC.

This rearrangement joins TRBV12-3 or TRBV12-4 to TRBJ1-2; weak D call: TRBD1 (6 bases). Trimming removed 6 bases from V and 7 bases from J, with 15 bases in between. The CDR3 consists of 13 residues. The CDR3 DNA is TGTGCCAGCAGACCGAACAGGGCTAGTGGCTACACCTTC. This sequence encodes CASRPNRASGYTF.

This rearrangement joins TRBV10-2 to TRBJ2-1, with 13 positions matching TRBD2. This CDR3 has 14 amino acids. Trimming cost V 5 bases and J 6 bases; bases outside gene matches: 1. Germline lookup yields CDR1 WSHSY and CDR2 SAAADI. CDR3 amino acids: CASSTSGGANEQFF. The CDR3 DNA follows: TGCGCCAGCAGTACTAGCGGGGGGGCCAATGAGCAGTTCTTC.

CDR3 DNA sequence: TGTGCCAGCAGTGAAGCGCTCTGGCTCGCGTACCAAGAGACCCAGTACTTC. This encodes CASSEALWLAYQETQYF. The chain recombines TRBV2 with TRBJ2-5; D gene unclear. Trimming pared 0 bases from V and 0 bases from J, leaving 14 bases between. Germline V CDR1 and CDR2: SNHLY, FYNNEI. The CDR3 runs 17 residues. The whole variable domain, remainder taken from reference TRBV2 and TRBJ2-5, is EPEVTQTPSHQVTQMGQEVILRCVPISNHLYFYWYRQILGQKVEFLVSFYNNEISEKSEIFDDQFSVERPDGSNFTLKIRSTKLEDSAMYFCASSEALWLAYQETQYFGPGTRLLVL.

The chain uses TRBV4-1 and TRBJ1-3; no clear D gene. The germline V gene encodes CDR1 MGHRA and CDR2 YSYEKL. Trimming removed 1 base from V and 2 bases from J, with 9 bases in between. The CDR3 sequence is 15 residues long. In nucleotides, the CDR3 is TGCGCCAGCAGCCAAGTCCCGGCGGCTGGAAACACCATATATTTT. Translating it yields CASSQVPAAGNTIYF.

The rearrangement uses TRBV15 and TRBJ2-5; TRBD1 is a possible D gene (5 bases). The germline V gene has CDR1 LNHNV and CDR2 YYDKDF (reference sequence). Trimming removed 0 bases at V and 5 bases at J, with 7 bases between. This CDR3 is 13 amino acids long. CDR3 coding DNA: TGTGCCACCAGCAGAGATTCAGGGGAGACCCAGTACTTC. This encodes CATSRDSGETQYF.

The chain links TRBV12-3 or TRBV12-4 to TRBJ2-3; D unclear. The CDR3 contains 12 residues. The V end was cut by 2 bases, the J end by 3 bases, with 3 bases between. CDR3 nucleotides: TGTGCCAGCAGTTTACGGACAGATACGCAGTATTTT. It is translated as CASSLRTDTQYF.

The V gene is TRBV5-6, the J gene TRBJ1-4; perhaps TRBD1 as D (5 bases). Germline CDR1 reads SGHDT; CDR2 reads YYEEEE. V lost 2 bases and J lost 6, with 11 bases in between. The CDR3 is 14 amino acids. This CDR3 is CASSLQALDEKLFF. CDR3 in DNA: TGTGCCAGCAGCTTACAGGCCCTGGATGAAAAACTGTTTTTT. Variable domain in full (rest from reference TRBV5-6 and TRBJ1-4): DAGVTQSPTHLIKTRGQQVTLRCSPKSGHDTVSWYQQALGQGPQFIFQYYEEEERQRGNFPDRFSGHQFPNYSSELNVNALLLGDSALYLCASSLQALDEKLFFGSGTQLSVL.

The J gene is TRBJ2-5, the V gene TRBV6-1; tentative D call: TRBD1 (6 bases). Germline lookup yields CDR1 MNHNS and CDR2 SASEGT. The ends were cut back, 1 base at V and 5 bases at J, with 14 bases in the middle. The CDR3 extends over 15 amino acids. In DNA, the CDR3 is TGTGCCAGCAGTGAAGAGGGTACAGGGTTGGAGACCCAGTACTTC. Translated: CASSEEGTGLETQYF.

In its sample, this clone was seen a few times. The chain couples TRBV7-9 to TRBJ1-1, with D possibly being TRBD1 (5 bases). V was cut by 2 bases and J by 4 bases, with 11 bases left in between. Germline loops: CDR1 SEHNR, CDR2 FQNEAQ (reference sequence). This CDR3 comprises 14 residues. As DNA, the CDR3 is TGTGCCAGCAGCTTAATCCAGGGCAGCACTGAAGCTTTCTTT. Amino acid sequence: CASSLIQGSTEAFF.

The chain couples TRBV3-1 (or the pseudogene TRBV3-2) to TRBJ2-2, with D possibly being TRBD1 or TRBD2 (5 bases each). The germline CDR1 and CDR2 sequences are LGHDT and YNNKEL (reference sequence). V lost 2 bases and J lost 0, with 16 bases in between. This CDR3 comprises 18 residues. CDR3 region: CASSQPTWGRPNTGELFF. CDR3 nucleotide sequence: TGTGCCAGCAGCCAACCAACATGGGGACGGCCGAACACCGGGGAGCTGTTTTTT.

The chain employs TRBV2 and TRBJ1-3; D perhaps matches TRBD1 (6 bases). Per the germline V gene, CDR1 is SNHLY and CDR2 is FYNNEI. CDR3 size: 15 residues. Trimming shortened V by 6 bases and J by 0 bases, and 12 bases separated the two germline ends. CDR3: CASRGGQSSGNTIYF. CDR3 sequence (DNA): TGTGCCAGCAGGGGAGGACAGAGCTCTGGAAACACCATATATTTT.

The chain joins TRBV18 to TRBJ1-5; D gene unclear. V lost 2 bases and J 3 bases, leaving 11 bases between the germline ends. Looked up from germline, CDR1 is KGHSH and CDR2 is LQKENI. The CDR3 sequence is 15 residues long. The chain's CDR3 is CASSPGVGDNQPQHF. CDR3 nucleotide sequence: TGTGCCAGCTCACCAGGGGTGGGTGACAATCAGCCCCAGCATTTT.

This chain connects TRBV2 to TRBJ2-3, with 12 bases fitting TRBD2. V gave up 8 bases and J gave up 2 bases; unmatched junction bases: 5. The CDR3 has 15 amino acids. CDR1 is SNHLY and CDR2 is FYNNEI in the germline V gene. CDR3 protein: CASSSGGGYTDTQYF. Written as DNA, the CDR3 is TGTGCCAGCTCTAGCGGGGGGGGTTACACAGATACGCAGTATTTT.

The chain uses TRBV12-2 and TRBJ2-3; the table's D call of TRBD2 was not tested on the DNA. TRBV12-2 represents a pseudogene. There are 12 residues in the CDR3. CDR3 sequence reads: CESGNSTDTQYF. CDR3 DNA: TGTGAAAGCGGGAACAGCACAGATACGCAGTATTTT.

The chain links TRBV19 to TRBJ2-4; D may be TRBD1 (6 bases). The V end lost 5 bases, the J end lost 3 bases, and 14 bases lay between the germline ends. The CDR3 sequence is 15 residues long. Germline V gives CDR1 LNHDA, CDR2 SQIVND (reference sequence). CDR3 loop: CASSRQAQGKNIQYF. The CDR3 DNA reads TGTGCCAGTAGTCGACAGGCCCAAGGCAAAAACATTCAGTACTTC.

This chain links TRBV15 with TRBJ1-1, with D uncertain. Germline V gene lookup returns CDR1 LNHNV and CDR2 YYDKDF (reference sequence). The CDR3 has 12 amino acids. The V end was cut by 0 bases, the J end by 1 base, with 0 bases between. The CDR3 protein is CATSRENTEAFF. Here the CDR3 DNA reads TGTGCCACCAGCAGAGAGAACACTGAAGCTTTCTTT.

The genes are TRBV7-9 and TRBJ2-5; 9 nucleotides align to TRBD1. The CDR3 sequence is 14 residues long. The V and J ends lost 4 bases and 3 bases, in that order; junction bases with no gene match: 3. The germline CDR1 and CDR2 sequences are SEHNR and FQNEAQ (reference sequence). This CDR3 is CASSSWTGEETQYF. The CDR3 region has the DNA TGTGCCAGCAGCTCTTGGACAGGGGAAGAGACCCAGTACTTC.

The chain couples TRBV6-5 to TRBJ1-1, with D perhaps matching TRBD1 (5 bases). This CDR3 is built from 13 residues. Germline V gives CDR1 MNHEY, CDR2 SVGAGI. Trimming cost V 8 bases and J 0 bases, with 10 bases left between them. The CDR3 region has the DNA TGTGCCAGCGGGAACAGGTTGAACACTGAAGCTTTCTTT. Translated: CASGNRLNTEAFF.

In this sample, this clone turned up once. The chain links TRBV7-6 to TRBJ1-5; 8 positions agree with TRBD1. The CDR3 spans 14 residues. The V gene's germline CDR1 is SGHVS and CDR2 FNYEAQ. V lost 5 bases and J lost 6; bases outside the gene matches: 6. CDR3 nucleotides: TGTGCCAGCAGCCCCCAGACAGGGGTTCAGCCCCAGCATTTT. This codes for CASSPQTGVQPQHF.

The chain uses TRBV5-8 and TRBJ2-7; TRBD2 is a possible D gene (6 bases). Trimming left V 3 bases short and J 2 bases short, with 15 bases between. CDR1 and CDR2 (germline): SGHTS, YDEGEE. The CDR3 is 15 residues long. The CDR3 DNA is TGTGCCAGCAGCTCGGGACTCCGAGGGACCTACGAGCAGTACTTC. Protein: CASSSGLRGTYEQYF.

V usage is TRBV3-1 (or the pseudogene TRBV3-2) and J usage is TRBJ2-3; 11 bases fit TRBD2. Germline CDR1 LGHDT, CDR2 YNNKEL (reference sequence). Trimming removed 4 bases from V and 5 bases from J; junction bases left unmatched: 2. The CDR3 contains 14 residues. The CDR3, as DNA: TGTGCCAGCAGCCCTAGCGGGGGGCAAGATACGCAGTATTTT. Amino acids: CASSPSGGQDTQYF.